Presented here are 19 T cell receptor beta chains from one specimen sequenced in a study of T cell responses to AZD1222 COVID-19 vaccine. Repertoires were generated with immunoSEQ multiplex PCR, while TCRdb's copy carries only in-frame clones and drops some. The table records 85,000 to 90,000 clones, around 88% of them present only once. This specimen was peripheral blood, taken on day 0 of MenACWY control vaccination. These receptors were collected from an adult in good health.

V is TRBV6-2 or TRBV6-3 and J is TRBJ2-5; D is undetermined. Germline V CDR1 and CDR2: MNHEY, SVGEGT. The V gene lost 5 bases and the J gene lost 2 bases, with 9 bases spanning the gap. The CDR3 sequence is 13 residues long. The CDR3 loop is CASSPRPQETQYF. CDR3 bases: TGTGCCAGCAGTCCCCGGCCACAAGAGACCCAGTACTTC.

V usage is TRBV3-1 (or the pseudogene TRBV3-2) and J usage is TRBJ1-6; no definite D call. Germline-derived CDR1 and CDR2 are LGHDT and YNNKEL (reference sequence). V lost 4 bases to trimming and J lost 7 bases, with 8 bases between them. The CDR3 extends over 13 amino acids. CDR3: CASSPLRNSPLHF. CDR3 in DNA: TGTGCCAGCAGCCCCCTAAGGAATTCACCCCTCCACTTT.

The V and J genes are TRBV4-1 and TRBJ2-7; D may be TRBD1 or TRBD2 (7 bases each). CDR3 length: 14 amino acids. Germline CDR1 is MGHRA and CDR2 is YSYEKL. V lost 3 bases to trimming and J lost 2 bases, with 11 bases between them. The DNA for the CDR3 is TGCGCCAGCAGCCAGGGAGGGGGCACCTACGAGCAGTACTTC. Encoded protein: CASSQGGGTYEQYF.

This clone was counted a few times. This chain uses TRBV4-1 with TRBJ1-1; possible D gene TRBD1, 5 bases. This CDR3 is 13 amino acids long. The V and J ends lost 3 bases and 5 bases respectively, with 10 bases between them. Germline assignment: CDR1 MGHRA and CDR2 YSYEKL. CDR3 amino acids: CASSQWEGTEAFF. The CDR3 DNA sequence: TGCGCCAGCAGCCAGTGGGAGGGGACTGAAGCTTTCTTT.

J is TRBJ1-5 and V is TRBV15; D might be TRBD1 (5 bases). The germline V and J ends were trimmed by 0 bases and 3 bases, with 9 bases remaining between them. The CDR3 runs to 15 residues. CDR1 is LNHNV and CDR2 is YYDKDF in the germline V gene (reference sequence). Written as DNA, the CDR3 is TGTGCCACCAGCAGAGATAAAGGGGACAATCAGCCCCAGCATTTT. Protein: CATSRDKGDNQPQHF.

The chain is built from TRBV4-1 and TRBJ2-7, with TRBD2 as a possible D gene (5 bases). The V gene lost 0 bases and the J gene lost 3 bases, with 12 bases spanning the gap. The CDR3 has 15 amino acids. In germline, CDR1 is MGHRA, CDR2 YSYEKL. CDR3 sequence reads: CASSQDPEDFYEQYF. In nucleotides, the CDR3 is TGCGCCAGCAGCCAAGACCCGGAGGACTTCTACGAGCAGTACTTC.

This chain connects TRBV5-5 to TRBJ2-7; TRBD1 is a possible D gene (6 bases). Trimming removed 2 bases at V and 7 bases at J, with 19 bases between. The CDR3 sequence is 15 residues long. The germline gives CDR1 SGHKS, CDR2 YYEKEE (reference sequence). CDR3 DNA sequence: TGTGCCAGCAGCTTTTTCCCAGGGGATTCGGGAGAGCAGTACTTC. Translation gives CASSFFPGDSGEQYF.

The CDR3 protein is CTSSQECGLASSYEQYF. The CDR3 region has the DNA TGCACCAGCAGCCAAGAATGCGGACTAGCCTCCTCCTACGAGCAGTACTTC. V is TRBV1 and J is TRBJ2-7; the table's TRBD2 call for D was not verified on the DNA. TRBV1 is a known pseudogene. This CDR3 is built from 17 residues.

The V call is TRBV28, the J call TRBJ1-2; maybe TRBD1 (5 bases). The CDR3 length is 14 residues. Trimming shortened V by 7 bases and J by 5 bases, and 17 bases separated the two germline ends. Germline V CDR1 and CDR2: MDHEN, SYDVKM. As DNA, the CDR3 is TGTGCCAGCAAGAGGGACGGGACTTTTTATGGCTACACCTTC. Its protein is CASKRDGTFYGYTF.

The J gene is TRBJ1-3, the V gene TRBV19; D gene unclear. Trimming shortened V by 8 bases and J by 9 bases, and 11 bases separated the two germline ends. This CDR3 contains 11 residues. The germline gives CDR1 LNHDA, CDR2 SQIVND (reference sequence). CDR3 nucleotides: TGTGCCAGTTTCCCAAATAGCACCATATATTTT. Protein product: CASFPNSTIYF.

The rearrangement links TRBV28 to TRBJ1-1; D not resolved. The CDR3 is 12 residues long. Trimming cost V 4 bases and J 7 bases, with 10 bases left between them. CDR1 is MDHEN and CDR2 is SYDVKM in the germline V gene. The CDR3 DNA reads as TGTGCCAGCAGTTCCCAATCAGATGAAGCTTTCTTT. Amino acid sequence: CASSSQSDEAFF.

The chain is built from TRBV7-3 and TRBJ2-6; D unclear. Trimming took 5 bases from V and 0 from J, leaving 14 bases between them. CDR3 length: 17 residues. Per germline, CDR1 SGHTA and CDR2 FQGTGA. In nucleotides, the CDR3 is TGTGCCAGCAGCACCTACACTGGCAGCTCTGGGGCCAACGTCCTGACTTTC. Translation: CASSTYTGSSGANVLTF.

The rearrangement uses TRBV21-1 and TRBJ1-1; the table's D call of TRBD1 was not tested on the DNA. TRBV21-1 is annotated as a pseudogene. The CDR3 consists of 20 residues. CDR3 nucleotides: TGTGCCAGCAGCAAAGGGACAGGGGGCGGCTGGTTGGCCCTTAACACTGAAGCTTTCTTT. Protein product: CASSKGTGGGWLALNTEAFF.

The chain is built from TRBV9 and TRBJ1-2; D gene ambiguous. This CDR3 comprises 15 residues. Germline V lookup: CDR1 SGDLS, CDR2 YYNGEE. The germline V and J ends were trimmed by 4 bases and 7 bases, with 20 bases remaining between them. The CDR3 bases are TGTGCCAGCAGCCCCCGTACGACACGAAATAGTGGCTACACCTTC. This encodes CASSPRTTRNSGYTF.

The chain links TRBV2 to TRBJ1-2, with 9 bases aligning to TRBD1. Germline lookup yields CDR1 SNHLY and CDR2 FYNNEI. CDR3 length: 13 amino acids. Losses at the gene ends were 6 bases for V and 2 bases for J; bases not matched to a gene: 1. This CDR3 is CASRDRGNYGYTF. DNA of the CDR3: TGTGCCAGCAGGGACAGGGGAAACTATGGCTACACCTTC. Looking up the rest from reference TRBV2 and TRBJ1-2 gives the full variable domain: EPEVTQTPSHQVTQMGQEVILRCVPISNHLYFYWYRQILGQKVEFLVSFYNNEISEKSEIFDDQFSVERPDGSNFTLKIRSTKLEDSAMYFCASRDRGNYGYTFGSGTRLTVV.

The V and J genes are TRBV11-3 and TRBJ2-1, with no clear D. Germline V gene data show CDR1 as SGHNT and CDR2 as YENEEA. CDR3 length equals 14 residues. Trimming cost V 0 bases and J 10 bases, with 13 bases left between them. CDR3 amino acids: CASSLEGSSREQFF. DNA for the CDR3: TGTGCCAGCAGCTTAGAGGGTTCGAGCCGAGAGCAGTTCTTC.

The CDR3 DNA sequence: TGTGCCATCAGTGAGTCGGGGGGGTGGTTTTCCTACAATGAGCAGTTCTTC. Translated: CAISESGGWFSYNEQFF. The chain uses TRBV10-3 and TRBJ2-1; 7 nucleotides match TRBD2. Germline loops: CDR1 ENHRY, CDR2 SYGVKD. Losses at the gene ends were 0 bases for V and 1 base for J; bases not matched to a gene: 6. The CDR3 consists of 17 residues.

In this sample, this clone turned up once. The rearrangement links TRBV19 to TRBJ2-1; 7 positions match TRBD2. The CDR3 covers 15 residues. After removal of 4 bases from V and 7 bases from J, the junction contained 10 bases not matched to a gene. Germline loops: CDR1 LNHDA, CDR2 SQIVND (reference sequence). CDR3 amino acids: CASSTLAGIGNEQFF. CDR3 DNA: TGTGCCAGTAGTACCTTAGCGGGTATTGGAAATGAGCAGTTCTTC.

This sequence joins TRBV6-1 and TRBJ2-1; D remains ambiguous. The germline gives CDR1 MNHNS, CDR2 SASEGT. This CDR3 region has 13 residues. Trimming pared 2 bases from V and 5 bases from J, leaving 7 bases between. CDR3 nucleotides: TGTGCCAGCAGTGAAAAGTTCGACAATGAGCAGTTCTTC. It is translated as CASSEKFDNEQFF.